This paragraph reports one T cell receptor (beta chain). The antigen is undetermined. TCR beta CDR3 regions were amplified from RNA. Using the HTBI primer set, a first-round RT-PCR was run on the TCR CDR3. MiXCR, applied by TCRdb to the multiplex PCR reads, yields one record per CDR3 protein. The top ten clones hold approximately 30% of a sample with about 400,000 distinct CDR3 sequences, more than 12% of them seen once. These data are taken from a study of T cells in Graves' hyperthyroidism and ophthalmopathy. The J segment lost 1 base and the V segment lost 2 bases, leaving 10 bases of the junction unmatched. CDR1 and CDR2 (germline): KGHSH, LQKENI. The CDR3 has 19 amino acids. Study-wide results and limits: In blood, most of the thyroid clonotypes expanded above 0.001 were also present. A model built on 13 V-J features separated ophthalmopathy from stable hyperthyroidism.

The sequencing sample was made of blood. The source of this sequence is a woman younger than 45 with Graves' hyperthyroidism. The rearrangement joins TRBV18 to TRBJ2-6; 8 nucleotides agree with TRBD2. CDR3: CASSPGSSGSSSGANVLTF. DNA for the CDR3: TGTGCCAGCTCACCAGGAAGCAGCGGGAGTAGTTCTGGGGCCAACGTCCTGACTTTC.